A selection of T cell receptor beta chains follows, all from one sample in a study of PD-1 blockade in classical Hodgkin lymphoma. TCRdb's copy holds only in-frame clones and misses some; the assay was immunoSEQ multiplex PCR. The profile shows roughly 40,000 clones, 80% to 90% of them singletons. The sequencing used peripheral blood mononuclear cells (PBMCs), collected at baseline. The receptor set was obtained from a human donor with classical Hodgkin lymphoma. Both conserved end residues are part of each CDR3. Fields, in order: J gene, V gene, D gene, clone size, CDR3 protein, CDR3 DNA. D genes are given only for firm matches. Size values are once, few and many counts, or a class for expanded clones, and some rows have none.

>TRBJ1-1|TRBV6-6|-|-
CASSYLKNMNTEAFF
TGTGCCAGCAGTTACTTGAAGAATATGAACACTGAAGCTTTCTTT
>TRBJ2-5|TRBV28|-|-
CASSGTGLGETQYF
TGTGCCAGCAGTGGGACGGGGTTGGGGGAGACCCAGTACTTC
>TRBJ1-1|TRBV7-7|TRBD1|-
CASSSRDRGKAFF
TGTGCCAGCAGCTCCCGGGACAGGGGAAAAGCTTTCTTT
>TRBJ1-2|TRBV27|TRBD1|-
CASSSQTGTDYGYTF
TGTGCCAGCAGTTCCCAGACAGGGACCGACTATGGCTACACCTTC
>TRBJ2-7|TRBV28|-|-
CASNGLESYEQYF
TGTGCCAGCAATGGGCTAGAATCCTACGAGCAGTACTTC
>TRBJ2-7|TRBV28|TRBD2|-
CASRPGTSGTYNEQYF
TGTGCCAGCAGGCCGGGGACTAGCGGGACCTACAACGAGCAGTACTTC
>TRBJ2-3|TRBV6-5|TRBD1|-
CASSFPGTAIQYF
TGTGCCAGCAGCTTCCCCGGGACAGCTATCCAGTATTTT
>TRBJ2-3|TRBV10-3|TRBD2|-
CAISGGLAGGHEDTQYF
TGTGCCATCAGTGGAGGACTAGCGGGGGGGCATGAAGATACGCAGTATTTT
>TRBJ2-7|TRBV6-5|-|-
CASSRALTYEQYF
TGTGCCAGCAGCCGGGCCCTAACCTACGAGCAGTACTTC
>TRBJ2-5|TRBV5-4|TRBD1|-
CASSLPAGQADETQYF
TGTGCCAGCAGCTTGCCCGCCGGACAGGCCGATGAGACCCAGTACTTC
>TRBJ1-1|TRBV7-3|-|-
CASSSNTDSEAFF
TGTGCCAGCAGCTCCAACACCGACAGTGAAGCTTTCTTT
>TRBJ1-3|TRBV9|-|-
CASSVVGGLSGNTIYF
TGTGCCAGCAGCGTAGTTGGCGGGCTCTCTGGAAACACCATATATTTT
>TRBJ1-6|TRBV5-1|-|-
CASSLGSARLNSPLHF
TGCGCCAGCAGCTTGGGGTCAGCTAGATTGAATTCACCCCTCCACTTT
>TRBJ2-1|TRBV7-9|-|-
CASSLDSSNNEQFF
TGTGCCAGCAGCTTGGACAGCTCCAACAATGAGCAGTTCTTC
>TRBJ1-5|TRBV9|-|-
CASSVGQGWEQPQHF
TGTGCCAGCAGCGTTGGGCAGGGGTGGGAGCAGCCCCAGCATTTT
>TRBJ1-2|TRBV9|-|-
CASAPDSSSYGYTF
TGTGCCAGCGCCCCGGACAGTTCCTCCTATGGCTACACCTTC
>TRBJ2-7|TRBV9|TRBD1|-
CASSVVGDRGAEQYF
TGTGCCAGCAGCGTAGTCGGGGACAGGGGAGCCGAGCAGTACTTC
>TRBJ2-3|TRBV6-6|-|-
CASSSDLTDTQYF
TGTGCCAGCAGCTCGGACTTGACAGATACGCAGTATTTT
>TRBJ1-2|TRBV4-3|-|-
CASSPALAESYGYTF
TGCGCCAGCAGCCCCGCCCTGGCGGAGAGCTATGGCTACACCTTC
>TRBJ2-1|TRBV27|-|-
CASSLSGPYNEQFF
TGTGCCAGCAGTTTATCGGGCCCGTACAATGAGCAGTTCTTC
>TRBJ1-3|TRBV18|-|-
CASSIGRDSGNTIYF
TGTGCCAGCTCAATAGGACGGGACTCTGGAAACACCATATATTTT
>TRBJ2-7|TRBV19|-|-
CASSTRVRGRAYEQYF
TGTGCCAGTAGTACCCGAGTAAGGGGAAGGGCCTACGAGCAGTACTTC
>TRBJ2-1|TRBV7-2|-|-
CASSLDGLSLNEQFF
TGTGCCAGCAGCTTAGACGGACTTAGTTTAAATGAGCAGTTCTTC
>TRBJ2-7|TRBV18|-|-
CASSPLGGAYEQYF
TGTGCCAGCTCACCGTTGGGGGGTGCCTACGAGCAGTACTTC
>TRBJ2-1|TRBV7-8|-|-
CASSPLDRPYNEQFF
TGTGCCAGCAGCCCACTAGACAGACCCTACAATGAGCAGTTCTTC
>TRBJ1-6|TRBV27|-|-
CASSLLGGTLNSPLHF
TGTGCCAGCAGTTTACTGGGGGGAACATTGAATTCACCCCTCCACTTT
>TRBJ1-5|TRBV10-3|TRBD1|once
CAISVGDSSNQPQHF
TGTGCCATCAGTGTTGGGGACAGTAGCAATCAGCCCCAGCATTTT
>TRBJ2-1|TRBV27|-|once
CASRQGSSYNEQFF
TGTGCCAGCAGGCAAGGGAGCTCCTACAATGAGCAGTTCTTC
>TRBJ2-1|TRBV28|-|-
CASSKLVYNEQFF
TGTGCCAGCAGTAAACTAGTTTACAATGAGCAGTTCTTC
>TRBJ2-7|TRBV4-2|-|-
CASSPTSPGQTISYEQYF
TGTGCCAGCAGCCCGACCTCTCCCGGACAGACCATTTCCTACGAGCAGTACTTC
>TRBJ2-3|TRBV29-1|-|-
CSVVGPAAGSTDTQYF
TGCAGCGTTGTCGGCCCCGCCGCGGGAAGCACAGATACGCAGTATTTT
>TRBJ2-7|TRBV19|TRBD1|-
CASSILGQGAHYEQYF
TGTGCCAGTAGTATCTTGGGACAGGGGGCTCACTACGAGCAGTACTTC
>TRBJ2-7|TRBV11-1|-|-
CASSFPGAYNSPGYEQYF
TGTGCCAGCAGCTTCCCGGGGGCCTACAACTCTCCGGGTTACGAGCAGTACTTC
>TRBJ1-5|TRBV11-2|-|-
CASSYRTDNQPQHF
TGTGCCAGCAGCTACCGGACAGACAATCAGCCCCAGCATTTT
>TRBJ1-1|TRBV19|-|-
CASSIVQGRRAFF
TGTGCCAGTAGTATAGTCCAGGGGCGTCGGGCTTTCTTT
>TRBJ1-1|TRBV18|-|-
CASSSDGNTEAFF
TGTGCCAGCTCTTCGGACGGGAACACTGAAGCTTTCTTT
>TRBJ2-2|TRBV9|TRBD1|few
CASSPRGDRANTGELFF
TGTGCCAGCAGCCCCCGGGGAGACAGGGCAAACACCGGGGAGCTGTTTTTT
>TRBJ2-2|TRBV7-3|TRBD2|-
CAIPSLAANTGELFF
TGTGCCATCCCGAGCCTAGCGGCGAACACCGGGGAGCTGTTTTTT
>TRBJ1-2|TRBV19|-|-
CASSIALRDGDGYTF
TGTGCCAGTAGTATAGCCCTAAGGGACGGGGATGGCTACACCTTC
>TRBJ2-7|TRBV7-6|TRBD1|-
CASSSRRDSYEQYF
TGTGCCAGCAGCTCCAGAAGGGACAGCTACGAGCAGTACTTC
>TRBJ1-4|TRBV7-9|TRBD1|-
CASSSRDSNEKLFF
TGTGCCAGCAGCTCCCGGGACAGCAATGAAAAACTGTTTTTT
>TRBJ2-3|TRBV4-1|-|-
CASSQDQVTDTQYF
TGCGCCAGCAGCCAAGATCAGGTCACAGATACGCAGTATTTT
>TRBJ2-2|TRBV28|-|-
CASSFRFVYTGELFF
TGTGCCAGCAGTTTTCGGTTCGTCTACACCGGGGAGCTGTTTTTT